At least ten counts were recorded for the clone carrying this T cell receptor beta chain. Specified time point: newly diagnosed GD, antithyroid drugs for less than 3 months. Following extraction of RNA from PBMCs, that RNA was used to make the TCR library. Graves' disease diagnosis followed American Thyroid Association guidelines. EDTA tubes collected nine milliliters of peripheral blood. This sample stems from a study of regulatory T cells in long-lasting Graves disease. The authors built TCR beta libraries using iRepertoire HTBI primers and Arm-PCR of CDR3 regions. MiXCR, run by TCRdb on the multiplex PCR reads, gives a single entry per CDR3 protein. The repertoire holds approximately 440,000 distinct CDR3 sequences, with roughly 15% as singletons. These data were likewise used in another study, on T cells in Graves' hyperthyroidism and ophthalmopathy. From that report: In the first-round RT-PCR of the TCR CDR3, the HTBI primer set was used.

Sequencing was performed on peripheral blood mononuclear cells (PBMCs), taken at new diagnosis, from a patient treated with antithyroid drugs. The TCR was taken from a middle-aged man with Graves disease.

The CDR3 DNA sequence: TGTGCCAGCAGCCGCCGACAGGGGAGGGACTCCTACGAGCAGTACTTC. It yields the protein CASSRRQGRDSYEQYF. The chain couples TRBV3-1 to TRBJ2-7, with TRBD1 as a possible D gene (8 bases). This CDR3 region has 16 residues. With 4 bases removed from V and 0 bases from J, the gap between germline ends came to 16 bases. CDR1 and CDR2 from the germline V gene are LGHDT and YNNKEL (reference sequence).